This T cell receptor beta chain was identified in a study of shared clonotypes between healthy human individuals. Assay used: immunoSEQ multiplex PCR; TCRdb lists only in-frame clones, some missing. Seen here are around 2.3 million clones, more than 90% observed once, and the top ten hold 0.1% to 0.15%. V was clipped by 5 bases and J by 1 base, with 14 bases between them. Germline CDR1 is LNHDA and CDR2 is SQIVND (reference sequence). The CDR3 consists of 15 residues. The origin of this receptor is a man in his late teens or twenties in good health. The material sequenced was naive CD4+ T cells sorted from blood. Indicated subset: CD45RA+ positively selected. This rearrangement joins TRBV19 to TRBJ2-5; perhaps TRBD2 as D (5 bases). The DNA of the CDR3 is TGTGCCAGTAGTCCGGGGTTTGTTGGCCAAGAGACCCAGTACTTC. This gives the protein CASSPGFVGQETQYF.